The entry that follows covers one TCR beta chain sequence. Its antigen remains unknown. These data originate in a study of shared clonotypes between healthy human individuals. In the study overall: Three plates each covered CD4 naive and memory; CD8 naive two, CD8 memory one. Findings and caveats of the study: Donor clonotype sharing was expected to depend on sequencing depth. The represented genetic and exposure-history diversity was limited by the small number of donors.

CD45RO-negative, CCR7-selected cells formed the naive CD8 fraction, which excluded terminally differentiated effector memory CD45RA+ cells. The germline gives CDR1 ENHRY, CDR2 SYGVKD. The CDR3 runs to 15 residues. Trimming stripped 0 bases from V and 0 bases from J, with 9 bases between. Every subset had its genomic DNA shared out evenly among several immunoSEQ plates. TCRdb keeps only in-frame clones here, not all; method: immunoSEQ multiplex PCR. The sample contains around 2.1 million clones, 90% to 95% of which appear only once. This chain connects TRBV10-3 to TRBJ2-7; D gene unclear. Sequences were obtained from naive CD8+ T cells from PBMCs. The receptor was derived from a man younger than 30 in good health. Some clones in this sample may be carry-over from other donors' samples. CDR3 region: CAISESLLNSYEQYF. CDR3 DNA sequence: TGTGCCATCAGTGAGTCCCTACTGAACTCCTACGAGCAGTACTTC.